Below, 29 T cell receptor beta chains from the same sample are listed, as sequenced in a study of regulatory T cells in long-lasting Graves disease. Time point in this sample: persistent/refractory GD, antithyroid drugs over 5 years with positive TRAb. With RNA extracted from PBMCs as input, the TCR library was made. iRepertoire HTBI primers and Arm-PCR of CDR3 regions built TCR beta libraries. Using its own MiXCR run on the multiplex PCR reads, TCRdb lists one record per CDR3 protein. This sample has 300,000 to 350,000 distinct CDR3 sequences, with roughly 21% found just once. Source: peripheral blood mononuclear cells (PBMCs), taken when the disease was refractory, from a patient treated with antithyroid drugs. These receptors were obtained from a female donor with Graves disease.

This clonotype was picked up many times. The chain recombines TRBV6-1 with TRBJ1-4; D is ambiguous. CDR1 and CDR2 (germline): MNHNS, SASEGT. The CDR3 has 15 amino acids. V was trimmed by 0 bases and J by 5 bases, leaving 10 bases between them. CDR3 nucleotides: TGTGCCAGCAGTGAAGCACTAGGGCGCAATGAAAAACTGTTTTTT. It encodes CASSEALGRNEKLFF.

As concerns this clonotype: At one of its ends the junction is not consistent with the germline gene, which may arise from a read error. The CDR3, as DNA: TGCGCCAGCAGCCAAGATGCGCGGCCGAACACTGAAGCTTTCTTT. As protein: CASSQDARPNTEAFF. The chain has TRBV28 and TRBJ1-1; D is ambiguous. The CDR3 is 15 amino acids. Germline values: CDR1 MDHEN, CDR2 SYDVKM.

The V and J genes are TRBV24-1 and TRBJ2-2, with a possible D match to TRBD2 (6 bases). Trimming removed 5 bases at V and 0 bases at J, with 6 bases between. The CDR3 is 14 residues long. Germline V gene sequence: CDR1 KGHDR, CDR2 SFDVKD. The CDR3 protein is CATSAGANTGELFF. The CDR3 DNA reads as TGTGCCACCAGTGCGGGGGCGAACACCGGGGAGCTGTTTTTT.

The chain links TRBV6-1 to TRBJ1-5; 10 nucleotides line up with TRBD1. V lost 5 bases to trimming and J lost 0 bases; unmatched junction nucleotides: 7. There are 17 residues in the CDR3. Germline V gene data show CDR1 as MNHNS and CDR2 as SASEGT. CDR3 amino acids: CASSTGTGVYSNQPQHF. Written as DNA, the CDR3 is TGTGCCAGCAGTACCGGGACAGGGGTTTATAGCAATCAGCCCCAGCATTTT.

The V call is TRBV30, the J call TRBJ2-1; 11 nucleotides agree with TRBD1. J lost 8 bases, V lost 3 bases, and 6 bases had no gene match. This CDR3 has 14 amino acids. Germline V CDR1 and CDR2: GTSNPN, SVGIG (reference sequence). The CDR3 loop reads CAWSAGTGGYEQFF. The CDR3, as DNA: TGTGCCTGGAGCGCCGGGACAGGGGGGTATGAGCAGTTCTTC.

The sample holds many counts of this clonotype. The chain links TRBV2 to TRBJ1-2; D uncertain. The CDR3 length is 11 residues. The ends were cut back, 8 bases at V and 4 bases at J, with 8 bases in the middle. Germline CDR1 and CDR2: SNHLY and FYNNEI. The CDR3 region has the DNA TGTGCCAGCGAGCTTGGCTATGGCTACACCTTC. Residues: CASELGYGYTF.

The gene calls are TRBV6-1 and TRBJ1-5; D not resolved. Germline CDR1 reads MNHNS; CDR2 reads SASEGT. The CDR3 is 16 residues long. V shed 3 bases and J shed 2 bases, with 14 bases lying between them. The CDR3, as DNA: TGTGCCAGCAGTGATCGGGCCCAAAGGGGCAATCAGCCCCAGCATTTT. Residues: CASSDRAQRGNQPQHF.

V and J are TRBV9 and TRBJ2-3, with a possible D match to TRBD2 (5 bases). V lost 0 bases and J lost 0, with 14 bases in between. Germline assignment: CDR1 SGDLS and CDR2 YYNGEE. This CDR3 region has 17 residues. CDR3 coding DNA: TGTGCCAGCAGCGTAGATCCCCTGAGCGGTAGCACAGATACGCAGTATTTT. Its translation: CASSVDPLSGSTDTQYF.

The chain combines TRBV20-1 with TRBJ2-7; 8 bases match TRBD1. The germline CDR1 and CDR2 sequences are DFQATT and SNEGSKA (reference sequence). The CDR3 extends over 14 amino acids. The trim removed 2 bases at V and 6 bases at J, leaving 9 bases unmatched. The CDR3 region is CSARRDRGRGEQYF. The CDR3 nucleotides are TGCAGTGCTAGAAGAGACAGGGGCCGGGGCGAGCAGTACTTC.

This clonotype was counted between two and nine times. V and J are TRBV20-1 and TRBJ2-7; TRBD2 aligns across 14 bases. The junction had 7 bases not matched to a gene; V was cut back by 6 bases and J by 6 bases. CDR3 length: 14 amino acids. Germline CDR1 is DFQATT and CDR2 is SNEGSKA (reference sequence). The CDR3 loop is CSATTSGRAIEQYF. The CDR3 DNA reads as TGCAGTGCCACGACTAGCGGGAGGGCCATCGAGCAGTACTTC.

This clonotype was counted many times. The chain employs TRBV6-1 and TRBJ2-7; the match to TRBD2 covers 8 bases. The junction had 7 bases not matched to a gene; V was cut back by 7 bases and J by 2 bases. Germline V lookup: CDR1 MNHNS, CDR2 SASEGT. The CDR3 totals 14 residues. CDR3 nucleotides: TGTGCCAGCAACACGGGAGGGGCCACCTACGAGCAGTACTTC. This encodes CASNTGGATYEQYF.

This chain joins TRBV6-1 and TRBJ2-1, with 15 bases aligning to TRBD2. The V segment lost 7 bases and the J segment 9 bases; nucleotides outside the gene matches: 7. CDR3 length equals 15 residues. CDR1 is MNHNS and CDR2 is SASEGT in the germline V gene. The DNA for the CDR3 is TGTGCCAGCACTCAGGGACTAGCGGGAGGAACTGAGCAGTTCTTC. Translation gives CASTQGLAGGTEQFF.

This chain connects TRBV20-1 to TRBJ1-3, with D perhaps matching TRBD1 (6 bases). The CDR3 has 14 residues. Trimming removed 0 bases at V and 2 bases at J, with 8 bases between. The germline CDR1 and CDR2 sequences are DFQATT and SNEGSKA (reference sequence). The CDR3 region is CSAREGGAGNTIYF. CDR3 sequence (DNA): TGCAGTGCTAGAGAAGGGGGGGCTGGAAACACCATATATTTT.

This clonotype has a handful of counts. The V and J genes are TRBV30 and TRBJ2-6; no clear D. The V gene's germline CDR1 is GTSNPN and CDR2 SVGIG (reference sequence). This CDR3 is built from 14 residues. Trimming stripped 0 bases from V and 0 bases from J, with 3 bases between. The CDR3 is CAWSVRSGANVLTF. The CDR3, as DNA: TGTGCCTGGAGTGTGCGCTCTGGGGCCAACGTCCTGACTTTC.

The chain has TRBV12-3 or TRBV12-4 and TRBJ1-3; D unclear. The CDR3 loop spans 15 amino acids. Trimming removed 3 bases at V and 2 bases at J, with 11 bases between. CDR3 residues: CASSFIQGPGNTIYF. In DNA form, the CDR3 reads TGTGCCAGCAGTTTCATACAAGGGCCTGGAAACACCATATATTTT.

This clonotype has ten or more counts. The rearrangement joins TRBV30 to TRBJ1-5, with a tentative D call TRBD1 (5 bases). The CDR3 length is 15 residues. Germline CDR1 reads GTSNPN; CDR2 reads SVGIG (reference sequence). The ends were cut back, 1 base at V and 6 bases at J, with 16 bases in the middle. CDR3 in amino acids: CAWSEAEGIGQPQHF. CDR3 DNA sequence: TGTGCCTGGAGTGAGGCTGAGGGGATTGGTCAGCCCCAGCATTTT.

This clonotype was detected only a few times. The chain carries TRBV20-1 and TRBJ2-5, with 8 bases lining up with TRBD1. Germline V gene data show CDR1 as DFQATT and CDR2 as SNEGSKA (reference sequence). V was pared by 7 bases and J by 5 bases, with 15 bases of the junction left unmatched. The CDR3 spans 15 residues. CDR3 DNA sequence: TGCAGTGTGCAGCCCCCCGGACAGGGTATGGAGACCCAGTACTTC. It yields the protein CSVQPPGQGMETQYF.

This clonotype was found many times. This chain links TRBV29-1 with TRBJ1-2; possible D gene TRBD1, 6 bases. Trimming left V 6 bases short and J 0 bases short, with 14 bases between. The CDR3 is made up of 14 amino acids. Per the germline V gene, CDR1 is SQVTM and CDR2 is ANQGSEA. In DNA form, the CDR3 reads TGCAGCGTCAAAGGACAGTATACTAACTATGGCTACACCTTC. It encodes CSVKGQYTNYGYTF. Full variable domain (remainder filled in from reference TRBV29-1 and TRBJ1-2): SAVISQKPSRDICQRGTSLTIQCQVDSQVTMMFWYRQQPGQSLTLIATANQGSEATYESGFVIDKFPISRPNLTFSTLTVSNMSPEDSSIYLCSVKGQYTNYGYTFGSGTRLTVV.

The sample holds a few counts of this clonotype. The chain is built from TRBV19 and TRBJ1-2, with TRBD1 matching over 7 bases. The length of the CDR3 is 16 residues. The V and J ends lost 6 bases and 1 base, in that order; junction bases with no gene match: 11. CDR1 LNHDA and CDR2 SQIVND come from the germline V gene (reference sequence). CDR3 sequence (DNA): TGTGCCAGTAGGGAGGGACAGTTAAATAGTAACTATGGCTACACCTTC. Amino acid sequence: CASREGQLNSNYGYTF.

V usage is TRBV20-1 and J usage is TRBJ2-7; tentatively, D is TRBD1 or TRBD2 (6 bases each). The CDR3 is 14 residues long. CDR1 is DFQATT, CDR2 SNEGSKA, per germline (reference sequence). V was trimmed by 0 bases and J by 4 bases, leaving 13 bases between them. CDR3 region: CSAREGTGRYEQYF. CDR3 DNA: TGCAGTGCTAGAGAGGGTACAGGGAGGTACGAGCAGTACTTC.

The chain is built from TRBV6-1 and TRBJ2-3; D is unclear. This CDR3 has 14 residues. Trimming removed 0 bases from V and 0 bases from J, with 4 bases in between. The germline V gene encodes CDR1 MNHNS and CDR2 SASEGT. The CDR3 region is CASSEAWSTDTQYF. CDR3 in DNA: TGTGCCAGCAGTGAAGCTTGGAGCACAGATACGCAGTATTTT.

This clonotype was seen at least ten times. The chain joins TRBV18 to TRBJ2-5; D possibly matches TRBD1 or TRBD2 (5 bases each). Germline V lookup: CDR1 KGHSH, CDR2 LQKENI. Trimming stripped 4 bases from V and 4 bases from J, with 13 bases between. The length of the CDR3 is 14 residues. The CDR3 is CASSLGPSGETQYF. Written as DNA, the CDR3 is TGTGCCAGCTCACTGGGACCAAGCGGAGAGACCCAGTACTTC. The complete variable domain, with remaining parts taken from reference TRBV18 and TRBJ2-5, reads NAGVMQNPRHLVRRRGQEARLRCSPMKGHSHVYWYRQLPEEGLKFMVYLQKENIIDESGMPKERFSAEFPKEGPSILRIQQVVRGDSAAYFCASSLGPSGETQYFGPGTRLLVL.

This clonotype was seen at least ten times. This sequence joins TRBV28 and TRBJ1-5; D gene uncertain. The CDR3 covers 15 residues. V shed 6 bases and J shed 8 bases, with 20 bases lying between them. CDR1 and CDR2 (germline): MDHEN, SYDVKM. CDR3 sequence: CASRPPGVVGKPQHF. The CDR3 DNA reads as TGTGCCAGCAGACCACCTGGTGTGGTCGGAAAGCCCCAGCATTTT.

J is TRBJ2-7 and V is TRBV14; maybe TRBD1 (6 bases). V was shortened by 2 bases and J by 5 bases, with 22 bases between the two germline ends. Germline loops: CDR1 SGHDN, CDR2 FVKESK. The CDR3 is 17 amino acids. CDR3 loop: CASSQIKDRTNGHEQYF. The CDR3 nucleotides are TGTGCCAGCAGCCAAATTAAAGACAGGACGAATGGACACGAGCAGTACTTC.

There are many counts of this clonotype. The chain uses TRBV2 and TRBJ2-2, with D maybe TRBD1 (5 bases). This CDR3 is built from 13 residues. From germline, CDR1 is SNHLY and CDR2 FYNNEI. V was cut by 5 bases and J by 6 bases, with 10 bases left in between. Here the CDR3 reads CASSPQGAGELFF. The CDR3 DNA follows: TGTGCCAGCAGTCCTCAGGGCGCCGGGGAGCTGTTTTTT.

In regard to this clonotype: This may arise from a read error, as a much more abundant clone is one base away. This chain uses TRBV6-1 with TRBJ1-1; D gene ambiguous. The germline V and J ends were trimmed by 6 bases and 4 bases, with 12 bases remaining between them. This CDR3 has 13 amino acids. CDR1 and CDR2 from the germline V gene are MNHNS and SASEGT. DNA for the CDR3: TGTGCCAGCAGATGGAGAGACGGCACTGAAGCTTTCTTT. Translation gives CASRWRDGTEAFF.

In its sample, this clonotype was seen many times. The chain is built from TRBV5-1 and TRBJ2-1; no reliable D call. This CDR3 comprises 12 residues. V was clipped by 0 bases and J by 6 bases, with 4 bases between them. CDR1 and CDR2 from the germline V gene are SGHRS and YFSETQ. CDR3 in amino acids: CASSLVRNEQFF. The CDR3 DNA reads as TGCGCCAGCAGCTTGGTTCGCAATGAGCAGTTCTTC.

As to this clonotype: Without the conserved terminal phenylalanine or tryptophan, this CDR3 likely stems from a read error. No DNA is shown, since the ends of the CDR3 on it are uncertain; the CDR3 is the one TCRdb lists. The chain links TRBV6-2 or TRBV6-3 to TRBJ2-7. Germline CDR1 and CDR2: MNHEY and SVGEGT. Including both end residues, the CDR3 is 8 amino acids long. The chain's CDR3 is CASRVESR.

At least ten counts were recorded for this clonotype. This chain joins TRBV3-1 and TRBJ1-4; 8 bases agree with TRBD1. The CDR3 spans 14 residues. Unmatched junction bases numbered 2, after V lost 1 base and J lost 7 bases. Germline assignment: CDR1 LGHDT and CDR2 YNNKEL (reference sequence). In DNA form, the CDR3 reads TGTGCCAGCAGCCAAGCAGGGGGCGGTGAAAAACTGTTTTTT. It encodes CASSQAGGGEKLFF.